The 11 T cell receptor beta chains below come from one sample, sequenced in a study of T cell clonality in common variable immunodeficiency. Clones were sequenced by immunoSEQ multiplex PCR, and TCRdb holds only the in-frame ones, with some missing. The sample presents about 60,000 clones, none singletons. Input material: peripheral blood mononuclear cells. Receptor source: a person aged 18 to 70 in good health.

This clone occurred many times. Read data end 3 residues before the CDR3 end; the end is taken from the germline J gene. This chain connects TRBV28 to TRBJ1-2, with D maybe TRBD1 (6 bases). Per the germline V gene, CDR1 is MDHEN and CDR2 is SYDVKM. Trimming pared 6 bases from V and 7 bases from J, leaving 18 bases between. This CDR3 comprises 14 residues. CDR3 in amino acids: CASRPWTTRGGYTF. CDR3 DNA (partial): TGTGCCAGCAGACCTTGGACGACCAGGGGTGGC.

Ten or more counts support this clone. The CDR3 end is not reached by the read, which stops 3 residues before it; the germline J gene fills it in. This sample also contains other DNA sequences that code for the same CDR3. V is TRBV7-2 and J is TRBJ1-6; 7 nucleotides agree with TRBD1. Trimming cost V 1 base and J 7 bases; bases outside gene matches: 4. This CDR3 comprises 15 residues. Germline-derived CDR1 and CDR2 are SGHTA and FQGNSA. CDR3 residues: CASSLGGGGNSPLHF. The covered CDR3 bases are TGTGCCAGCAGCTTAGGAGGGGGCGGCAATTCACCC.

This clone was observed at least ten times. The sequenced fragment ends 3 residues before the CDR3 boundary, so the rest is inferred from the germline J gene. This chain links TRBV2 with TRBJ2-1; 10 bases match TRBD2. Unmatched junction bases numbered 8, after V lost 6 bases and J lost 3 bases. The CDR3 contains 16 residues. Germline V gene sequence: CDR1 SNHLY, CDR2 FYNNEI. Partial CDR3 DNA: TGTGCCAGCAGGGTAGGACTAGCGGTTAGCTACAATGAG. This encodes CASRVGLAVSYNE. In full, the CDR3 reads CASRVGLAVSYNEQFF.

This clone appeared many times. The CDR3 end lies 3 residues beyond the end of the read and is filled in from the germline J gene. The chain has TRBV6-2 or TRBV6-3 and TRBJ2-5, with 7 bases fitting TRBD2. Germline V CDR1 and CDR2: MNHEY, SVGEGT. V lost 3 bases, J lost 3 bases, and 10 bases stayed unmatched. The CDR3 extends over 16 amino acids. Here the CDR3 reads CASSYGGVAGEETQYF. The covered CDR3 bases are TGTGCCAGCAGTTATGGTGGGGTCGCGGGGGAAGAGACC.

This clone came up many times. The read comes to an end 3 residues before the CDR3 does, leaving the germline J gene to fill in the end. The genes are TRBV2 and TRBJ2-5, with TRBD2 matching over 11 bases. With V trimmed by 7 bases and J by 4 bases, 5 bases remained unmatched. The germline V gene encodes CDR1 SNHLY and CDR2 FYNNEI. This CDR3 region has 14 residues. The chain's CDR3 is CASTDGLAGETQYF. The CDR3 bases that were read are TGTGCCAGCACCGACGGACTAGCGGGAGAGACC.

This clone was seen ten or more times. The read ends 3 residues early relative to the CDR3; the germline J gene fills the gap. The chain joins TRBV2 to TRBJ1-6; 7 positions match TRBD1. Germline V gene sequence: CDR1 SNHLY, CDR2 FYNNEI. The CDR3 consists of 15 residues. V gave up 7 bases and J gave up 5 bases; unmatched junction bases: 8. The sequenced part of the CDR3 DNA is TGTGCCAGCATGGGACAGCTAACGGATAATTCACCC. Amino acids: CASMGQLTDNSP. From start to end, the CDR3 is CASMGQLTDNSPLHF. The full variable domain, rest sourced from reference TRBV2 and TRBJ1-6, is EPEVTQTPSHQVTQMGQEVILRCVPISNHLYFYWYRQILGQKVEFLVSFYNNEISEKSEIFDDQFSVERPDGSNFTLKIRSTKLEDSAMYFCASMGQLTDNSPLHFGNGTRLTVT.

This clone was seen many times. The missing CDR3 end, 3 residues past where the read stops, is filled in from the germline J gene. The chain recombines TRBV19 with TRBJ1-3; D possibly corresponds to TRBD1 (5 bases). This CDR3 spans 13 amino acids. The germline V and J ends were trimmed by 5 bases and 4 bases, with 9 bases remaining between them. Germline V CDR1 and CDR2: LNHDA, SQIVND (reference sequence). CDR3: CASSRGFGNTIYF. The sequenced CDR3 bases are TGTGCCAGTAGTCGGGGGTTCGGAAACACC.

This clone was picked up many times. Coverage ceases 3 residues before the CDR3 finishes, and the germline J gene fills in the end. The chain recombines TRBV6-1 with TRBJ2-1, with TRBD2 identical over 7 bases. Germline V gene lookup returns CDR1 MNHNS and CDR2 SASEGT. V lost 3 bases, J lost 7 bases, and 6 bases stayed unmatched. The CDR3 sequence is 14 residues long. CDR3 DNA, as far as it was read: TGTGCCAGCAGTGAGCGGACTAGTCTGAATGAG. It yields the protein CASSERTSLNE. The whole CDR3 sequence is CASSERTSLNEQFF.

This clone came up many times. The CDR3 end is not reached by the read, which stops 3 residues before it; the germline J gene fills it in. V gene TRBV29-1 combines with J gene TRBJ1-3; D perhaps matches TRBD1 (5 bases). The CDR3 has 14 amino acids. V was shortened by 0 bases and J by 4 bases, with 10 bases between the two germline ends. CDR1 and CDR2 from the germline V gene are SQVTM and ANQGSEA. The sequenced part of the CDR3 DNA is TGCAGCGTTGAAGAGGCGGGGACGGGAAACACC. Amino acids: CSVEEAGTGNT. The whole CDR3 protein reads CSVEEAGTGNTIYF.

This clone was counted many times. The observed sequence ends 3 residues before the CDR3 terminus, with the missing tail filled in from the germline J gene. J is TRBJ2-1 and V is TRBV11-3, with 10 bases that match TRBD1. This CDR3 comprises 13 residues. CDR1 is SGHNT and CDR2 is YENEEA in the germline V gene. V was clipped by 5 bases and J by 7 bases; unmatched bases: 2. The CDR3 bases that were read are TGTGCCAGCAGCGCGGGACAGGGGAATGAG. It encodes CASSAGQGNE. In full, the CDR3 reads CASSAGQGNEQFF.

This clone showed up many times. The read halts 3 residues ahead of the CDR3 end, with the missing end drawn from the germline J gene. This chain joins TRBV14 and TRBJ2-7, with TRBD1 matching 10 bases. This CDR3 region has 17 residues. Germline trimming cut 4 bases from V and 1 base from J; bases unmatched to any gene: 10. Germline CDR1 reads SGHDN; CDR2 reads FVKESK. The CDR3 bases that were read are TGTGCCAGCAGCCTACGTAAGGGACAGGGGTATTCCTACGAG. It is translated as CASSLRKGQGYSYE. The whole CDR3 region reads CASSLRKGQGYSYEQYF. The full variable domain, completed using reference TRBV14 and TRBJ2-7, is EAGVTQFPSHSVIEKGQTVTLRCDPISGHDNLYWYRRVMGKEIKFLLHFVKESKQDESGMPNNRFLAERTGGTYSTLKVQPAELEDSGVYFCASSLRKGQGYSYEQYFGPGTRLTVT.